A selection of T cell receptor beta chains follows, all from one sample in a study of blood T cell repertoires in COVID-19. Sequenced by immunoSEQ multiplex PCR; TCRdb stores in-frame clones only, minus some. The sample lists 40,000 or so clones, 88% occurring once. Sequences were obtained from peripheral blood. These receptors were collected from a human donor in a cohort sampled during active COVID-19. CDR3s leave out the opening cysteine and the closing phenylalanine or tryptophan.

V | CDR3
TRBV9 | ASSVAWGTGYEQY
TRBV18 | ASSLNTGAAYGYT
TRBV19 | ASSIRTSRETQY
TRBV19 | ASSIPSGPYNEQF
TRBV5-1 | ASMPRPGGNTGELF
TRBV19 | ASSITGNFVSYEQY
TRBV30 | AWTIEQGARSEAF
TRBV5-1 | ASSYERTEAF
TRBV28 | ASSLSPLVGTIY
TRBV9 | ASGQSSGANVLT
TRBV7-9 | ASSSSPVGLAGREQF
TRBV5-1 | ASSSLPGQGETQY
TRBV7-2 | ASSLGGGSYEQY
TRBV23-1 | ASSQSEDSSNQPQH
TRBV10-3 | AISDFGQGQETQY
TRBV3-1/TRBV3-2 | ASSPTGQGTYSPLH
TRBV7-3 | ASSLTGRPYNEQF
TRBV5-1 | ASSLLGLAGVTGELF
TRBV5-5 | ASSPGRLGQSNTEAF
TRBV11-1 | ASSLPSGRKWGEQF
TRBV9 | ASSVAGASTDTQY
TRBV19 | ASSTPGQYNSPLH
TRBV9 | ASSVALRGGSYNEQF
TRBV12-3/TRBV12-4 | ASSHSYNEQF
TRBV5-4 | ASSSTGDHEQF
TRBV6-1 | ASSEGGGGNQPQH
TRBV5-1 | ASSLALRGSYEQY
TRBV6-6 | ASSPGTDTQY
TRBV12-5 | ASGSIQIRQGYYGYT
TRBV9 | ASRRDRIQETQY
TRBV9 | ASSARGNSPLH